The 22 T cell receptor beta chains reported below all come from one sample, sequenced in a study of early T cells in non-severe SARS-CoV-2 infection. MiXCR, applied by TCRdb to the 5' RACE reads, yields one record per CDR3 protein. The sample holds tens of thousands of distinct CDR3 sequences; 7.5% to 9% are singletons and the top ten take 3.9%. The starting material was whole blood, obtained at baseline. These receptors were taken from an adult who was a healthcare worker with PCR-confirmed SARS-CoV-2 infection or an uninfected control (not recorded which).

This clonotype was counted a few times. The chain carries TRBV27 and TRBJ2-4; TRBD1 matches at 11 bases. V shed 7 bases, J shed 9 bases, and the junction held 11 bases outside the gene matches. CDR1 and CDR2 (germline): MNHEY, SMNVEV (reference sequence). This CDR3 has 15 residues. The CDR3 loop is CASKTWDRGLAIQYF. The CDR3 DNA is TGTGCCAGCAAAACCTGGGACAGGGGGTTGGCCATTCAGTACTTC.

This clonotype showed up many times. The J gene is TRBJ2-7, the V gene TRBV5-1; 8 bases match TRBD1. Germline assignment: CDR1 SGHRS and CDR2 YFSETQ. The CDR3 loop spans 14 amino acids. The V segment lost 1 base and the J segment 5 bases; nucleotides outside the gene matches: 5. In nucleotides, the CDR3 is TGCGCCAGCAGCTTGCAGGACAGGGCCCACGAGCAGTACTTC. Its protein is CASSLQDRAHEQYF.

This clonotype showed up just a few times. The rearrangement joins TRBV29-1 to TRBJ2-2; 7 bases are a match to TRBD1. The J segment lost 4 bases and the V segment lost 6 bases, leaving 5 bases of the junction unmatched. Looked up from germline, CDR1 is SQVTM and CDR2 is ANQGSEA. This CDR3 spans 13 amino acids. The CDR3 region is CSVRTGLTGELFF. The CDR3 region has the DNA TGCAGCGTCAGGACAGGACTCACCGGGGAGCTGTTTTTT.

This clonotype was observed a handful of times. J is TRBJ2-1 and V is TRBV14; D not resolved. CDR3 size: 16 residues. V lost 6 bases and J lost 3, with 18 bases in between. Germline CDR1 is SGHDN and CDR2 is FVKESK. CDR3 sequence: CASSTGAHLFYNEQFF. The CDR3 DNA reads TGTGCCAGCAGTACGGGCGCACACCTATTCTACAATGAGCAGTTCTTC.

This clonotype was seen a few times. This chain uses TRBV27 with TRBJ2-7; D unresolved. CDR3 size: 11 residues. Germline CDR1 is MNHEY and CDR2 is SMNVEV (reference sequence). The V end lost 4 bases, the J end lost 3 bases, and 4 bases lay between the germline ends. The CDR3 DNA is TGTGCCAGCAGTTCCAACTACGAGCAGTACTTC. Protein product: CASSSNYEQYF.

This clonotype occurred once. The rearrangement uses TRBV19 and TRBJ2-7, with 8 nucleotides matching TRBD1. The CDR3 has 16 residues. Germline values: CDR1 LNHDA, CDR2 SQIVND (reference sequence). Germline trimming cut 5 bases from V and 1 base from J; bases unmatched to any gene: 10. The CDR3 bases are TGTGCCAGTAGTTCATTAGGACAGGGAGCTTCCTACGAGCAGTACTTC. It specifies CASSSLGQGASYEQYF. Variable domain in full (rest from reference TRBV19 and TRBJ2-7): DGGITQSPKYLFRKEGQNVTLSCEQNLNHDAMYWYRQDPGQGLRLIYYSQIVNDFQKGDIAEGYSVSREKKESFPLTVTSAQKNPTAFYLCASSSLGQGASYEQYFGPGTRLTVT.

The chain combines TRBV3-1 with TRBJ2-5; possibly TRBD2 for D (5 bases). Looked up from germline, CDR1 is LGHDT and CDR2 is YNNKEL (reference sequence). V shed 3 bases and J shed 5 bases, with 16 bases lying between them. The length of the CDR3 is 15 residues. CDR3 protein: CASSHDGGPRETQYF. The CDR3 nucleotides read TGTGCCAGCAGCCATGACGGAGGACCCCGCGAGACCCAGTACTTC.

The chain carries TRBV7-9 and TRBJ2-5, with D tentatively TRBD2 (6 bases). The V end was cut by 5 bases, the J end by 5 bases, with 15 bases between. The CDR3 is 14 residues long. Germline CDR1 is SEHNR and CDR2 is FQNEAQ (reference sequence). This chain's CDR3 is CASSPWGDLETQYF. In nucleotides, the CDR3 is TGTGCCAGCAGCCCATGGGGGGACCTCGAGACCCAGTACTTC.

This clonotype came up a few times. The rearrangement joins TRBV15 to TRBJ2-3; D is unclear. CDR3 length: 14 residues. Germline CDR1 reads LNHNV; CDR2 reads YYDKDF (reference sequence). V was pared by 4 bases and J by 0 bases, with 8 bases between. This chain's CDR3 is CATSISPSTDTQYF. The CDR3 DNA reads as TGTGCCACCAGCATTAGCCCTAGCACAGATACGCAGTATTTT.

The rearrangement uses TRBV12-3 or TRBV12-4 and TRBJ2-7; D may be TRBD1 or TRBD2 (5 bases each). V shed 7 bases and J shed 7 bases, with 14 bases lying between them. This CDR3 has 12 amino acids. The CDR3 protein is CASMTWGSEQYF. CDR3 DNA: TGTGCCAGCATGACTTGGGGGTCTGAGCAGTACTTC.

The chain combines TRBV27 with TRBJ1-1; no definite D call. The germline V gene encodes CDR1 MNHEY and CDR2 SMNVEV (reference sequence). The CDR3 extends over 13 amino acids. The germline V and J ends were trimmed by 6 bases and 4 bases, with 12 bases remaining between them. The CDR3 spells CASRPGESTEAFF. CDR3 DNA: TGTGCCAGCAGGCCGGGAGAGAGCACTGAAGCTTTCTTT.

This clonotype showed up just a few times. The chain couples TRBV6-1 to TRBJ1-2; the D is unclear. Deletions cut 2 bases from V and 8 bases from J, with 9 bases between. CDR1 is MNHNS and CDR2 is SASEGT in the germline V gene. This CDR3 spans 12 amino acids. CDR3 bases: TGTGCCAGCAGTGAACCCCAAAGGGGCTACACCTTC. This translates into CASSEPQRGYTF.

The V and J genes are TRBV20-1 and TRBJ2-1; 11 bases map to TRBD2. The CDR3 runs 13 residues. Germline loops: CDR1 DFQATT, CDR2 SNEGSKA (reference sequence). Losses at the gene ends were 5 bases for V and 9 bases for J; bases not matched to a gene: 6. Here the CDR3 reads CSARSSGGPEQFF. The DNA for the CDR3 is TGCAGTGCTCGTTCTAGCGGGGGGCCTGAGCAGTTCTTC.

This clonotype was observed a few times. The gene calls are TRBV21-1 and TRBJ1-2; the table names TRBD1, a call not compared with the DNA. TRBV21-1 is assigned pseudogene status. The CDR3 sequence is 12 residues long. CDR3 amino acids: CASIRDSYGYTF. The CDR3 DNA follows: TGTGCCAGCATCCGGGACAGCTATGGCTACACCTTC.

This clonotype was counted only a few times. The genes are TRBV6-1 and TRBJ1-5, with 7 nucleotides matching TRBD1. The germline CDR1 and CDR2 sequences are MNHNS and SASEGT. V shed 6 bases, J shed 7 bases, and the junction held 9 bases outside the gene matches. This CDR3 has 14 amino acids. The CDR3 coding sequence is TGTGCCAGCAGCCAGACAGGGAACGGGCAGCCCCAGCATTTT. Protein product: CASSQTGNGQPQHF.

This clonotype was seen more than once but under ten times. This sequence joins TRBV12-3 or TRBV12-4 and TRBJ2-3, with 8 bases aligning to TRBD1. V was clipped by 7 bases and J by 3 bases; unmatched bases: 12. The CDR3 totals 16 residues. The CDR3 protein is CASIPVDRVLTDTQYF. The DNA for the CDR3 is TGTGCCAGCATCCCGGTGGACAGGGTGCTAACAGATACGCAGTATTTT.

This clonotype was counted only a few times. As DNA, the CDR3 is TGCGCCAGCAGCTGGGCCCCTAGCGGGGCTCCGGGCGAGCAGTACTTC. The encoded protein is CASSWAPSGAPGEQYF. This chain connects TRBV5-1 to TRBJ2-7; 9 positions agree with TRBD2. V lost 3 bases and J lost 6; bases outside the gene matches: 13. The CDR3 has 16 amino acids. Germline loops: CDR1 SGHRS, CDR2 YFSETQ.

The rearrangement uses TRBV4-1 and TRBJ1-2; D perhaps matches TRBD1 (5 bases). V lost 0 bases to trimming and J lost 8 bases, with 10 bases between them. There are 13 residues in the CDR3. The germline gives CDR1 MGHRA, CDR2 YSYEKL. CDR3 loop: CASSQDRTGGYTF. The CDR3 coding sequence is TGCGCCAGCAGCCAAGATCGAACAGGCGGCTACACCTTC.

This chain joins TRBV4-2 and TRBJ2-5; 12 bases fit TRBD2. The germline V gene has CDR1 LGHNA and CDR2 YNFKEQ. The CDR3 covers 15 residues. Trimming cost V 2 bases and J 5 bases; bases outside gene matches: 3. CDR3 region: CASSQSSGRGETQYF. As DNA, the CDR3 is TGTGCCAGCAGCCAATCTAGCGGGAGGGGGGAGACCCAGTACTTC.

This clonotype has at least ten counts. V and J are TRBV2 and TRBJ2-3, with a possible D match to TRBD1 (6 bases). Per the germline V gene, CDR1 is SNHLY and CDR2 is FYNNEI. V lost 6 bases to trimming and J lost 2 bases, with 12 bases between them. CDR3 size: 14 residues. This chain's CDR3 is CASRVGQPTDTQYF. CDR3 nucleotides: TGTGCCAGCAGGGTCGGACAGCCCACAGATACGCAGTATTTT. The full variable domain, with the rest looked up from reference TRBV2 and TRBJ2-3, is EPEVTQTPSHQVTQMGQEVILRCVPISNHLYFYWYRQILGQKVEFLVSFYNNEISEKSEIFDDQFSVERPDGSNFTLKIRSTKLEDSAMYFCASRVGQPTDTQYFGPGTRLTVL.

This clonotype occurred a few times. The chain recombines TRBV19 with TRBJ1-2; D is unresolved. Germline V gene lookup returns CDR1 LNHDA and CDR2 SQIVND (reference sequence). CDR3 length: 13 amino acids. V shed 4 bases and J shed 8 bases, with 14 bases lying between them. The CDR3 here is CASSTTGSQGYTF. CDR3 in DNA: TGTGCCAGTAGTACGACCGGGTCTCAAGGCTACACCTTC.

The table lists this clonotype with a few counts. The CDR3 DNA sequence: TGTGCCAGCAGCTCCGTCGGCTACAATGAGCAGTTCTTC. It codes for CASSSVGYNEQFF. This chain uses TRBV7-9 with TRBJ2-1, with no clear D. This CDR3 is 13 amino acids long. The germline V gene has CDR1 SEHNR and CDR2 FQNEAQ (reference sequence). V was trimmed by 4 bases and J by 3 bases, leaving 7 bases between them. Based on the CDR3 plus reference TRBV7-9 and TRBJ2-1, the full variable domain is DTGVSQNPRHKITKRGQNVTFRCDPISEHNRLYWYRQTLGQGPEFLTYFQNEAQLEKSRLLSDRFSAERPKGSFSTLEIQRTEQGDSAMYLCASSSVGYNEQFFGPGTRLTVL.